This is a list of T cell receptor beta chains from one sample in a study of CD8 T cells in ankylosing spondylitis. TCRdb analysed the 5' RACE reads with MiXCR anew, one entry per CDR3 protein. The data contain 200,000 to 300,000 distinct CDR3 sequences, about 10% of them singletons. Sequencing was carried out using blood, either unsorted or a sorted T cell fraction (not recorded which). These receptors were obtained from a male donor with ankylosing spondylitis or in good health (not recorded which). Both conserved end residues are part of each CDR3. The D gene is left open where the match is weak. Where a row states a size, it is once, few, many or the class of an expanded clone; other rows omit it.

d_gene	v_gene	j_gene	abundance	CDR3nt	CDR3aa
-	TRBV10-1	TRBJ2-1	-	TGCGCCAGCAGTGAGTCGATTGACAATGAGCAGTTCTTC	CASSESIDNEQFF
TRBD2	TRBV5-1	TRBJ2-5	many	TGCGCCAGCAGCGTGGGAACTAGCGTGTTGGAGACCCAGTACTTC	CASSVGTSVLETQYF
-	TRBV9	TRBJ2-2	many	TGTGCCAGCAGCGCAGACCCCCCGACTAGTTCAGCCACCGGGGAGCTGTTTTTT	CASSADPPTSSATGELFF
TRBD2	TRBV3-1	TRBJ2-1	few	TGTGCCAGCAGCCAAGGGGGGTTTAGCGGGAGTTCCTACAATGAGCAGTTCTTC	CASSQGGFSGSSYNEQFF
-	TRBV25-1	TRBJ1-5	many	TGTGCCAGCAGTGAACGGGGGATAATGGAGGGCAATCAGCCCCAGCATTTT	CASSERGIMEGNQPQHF
-	TRBV9	TRBJ2-7	many	TGTGCCAGCAGCTCCACGTTTTTAAACGGCTACGAGCAGTACTTC	CASSSTFLNGYEQYF
-	TRBV18	TRBJ1-1	-	TGTGCCAGCTCGCCTACGACAGAGAGTATTGAAGCTTTCTTT	CASSPTTESIEAFF
-	TRBV27	TRBJ1-5	-	TGTGCCAGCAGTGGTGGGCGGCGAAATCAGCCCCAGCATTTT	CASSGGRRNQPQHF
TRBD2	TRBV20-1	TRBJ2-3	many	TGCAGTGCGTTGAGCGGGGCAAACACAGATACGCAGTATTTT	CSALSGANTDTQYF
-	TRBV5-1	TRBJ2-2	many	TGCGCCAGCAGCTTCACTCCCGGGACGAGCACCGGGGAGCTGTTTTTT	CASSFTPGTSTGELFF
TRBD2	TRBV20-1	TRBJ2-7	many	TGCAGTGCTTCTTCGGGAGGCGCGGTTGAGCAGTACTTC	CSASSGGAVEQYF
-	TRBV12-3/TRBV12-4	TRBJ2-5	few	TGTGCCAGCTCTCGGGCGGGGGAGACCCAGTACTTC	CASSRAGETQYF
-	TRBV5-5	TRBJ1-5	many	TGTGCCAGCAGCCCCTTTAGGGAGTGGAGCAATCAGCCCCAGCATTTT	CASSPFREWSNQPQHF
-	TRBV5-4	TRBJ2-5	few	TGTGCCAGCAGCTTGGAGGGGTTGATCGAGACCCAGTACTTC	CASSLEGLIETQYF
-	TRBV12-3/TRBV12-4	TRBJ1-2	few	TGTGCCAGCAGTTTTAGCAGGGGTGGCTACACCTTC	CASSFSRGGYTF
TRBD2	TRBV5-1	TRBJ2-1	many	TGCGCCAGCACTCCCACTAGCGGCTCCTACAATGAGCAGTTCTTC	CASTPTSGSYNEQFF
TRBD1	TRBV5-5	TRBJ1-3	many	TGTGCCAGCAGCCAGACAGGGGAACGAGGAAACACCATATATTTT	CASSQTGERGNTIYF
TRBD1	TRBV20-1	TRBJ2-3	-	TGCAGTGCTGCCGGGACAGGGGCCGATACGCAGTATTTT	CSAAGTGADTQYF
-	TRBV5-1	TRBJ1-1	many	TGCGCCAGCAGCGCCGAATTAAACACTGAAGCTTTCTTT	CASSAELNTEAFF
TRBD1	TRBV13	TRBJ1-2	few	TGTGCCAGCAGCCTTACAGGGGGTGGCTACACCTTC	CASSLTGGGYTF
TRBD1	TRBV29-1	TRBJ2-3	few	TGCAGCGTCCCCGGGACAGGGGGCTTCACAGATACGCAGTATTTT	CSVPGTGGFTDTQYF
TRBD2	TRBV20-1	TRBJ2-7	many	TGCAGTGCTAGAGAGGAGCGGGAGTTTTACGAGCAGTACTTC	CSAREEREFYEQYF
-	TRBV20-1	TRBJ2-3	many	TGCAGTGCTAGAGATGGGTCGCGGCTTACGCAGTATTTT	CSARDGSRLTQYF
-	TRBV5-1	TRBJ2-2	many	TGCGCCAGCAGCTTGTTTGGGGGAGAACTCACCGGGGAGCTGTTTTTT	CASSLFGGELTGELFF
TRBD2	TRBV5-1	TRBJ2-3	many	TGCGCCAGCAGCAGTAGCGGGGGCCTCGGTGCAGATACGCAGTATTTT	CASSSSGGLGADTQYF
-	TRBV21-1	TRBJ2-3	many	TGTGCCAGCAGCAAAGCGATTTGGCGGGGAGCAGATACGCAGTATTTT	CASSKAIWRGADTQYF
-	TRBV12-3/TRBV12-4	TRBJ1-1	many	TGTGCCAGCAGTCTCGGATTTGAGGGGCATGAAGCTTTCTTT	CASSLGFEGHEAFF
-	TRBV21-1	TRBJ2-7	few	TGTGCCAGCAGCAAAGCTCGCGACCCCCGGACAAACTACGAGCAGTACTTC	CASSKARDPRTNYEQYF
TRBD2	TRBV7-7	TRBJ2-3	many	TGTGCCAGCAGCTTAGCCCCCGCGGGAGTCCCAGATACGCAGTATTTT	CASSLAPAGVPDTQYF
TRBD1	TRBV12-3/TRBV12-4	TRBJ2-1	many	TGTGCCAGCAGTTTCAGGACAGGGGTTTTCAATGAGCAGTTCTTC	CASSFRTGVFNEQFF
-	TRBV5-1	TRBJ2-1	many	TGCGCCAGCAGCTTGGCGAGGGGCCAGAATGAGCAGTTCTTC	CASSLARGQNEQFF
TRBD2	TRBV10-3	TRBJ2-5	many	TGTGCCATCAGTGGGACTAGCGGTCGGGAGACCCAGTACTTC	CAISGTSGRETQYF
-	TRBV5-1	TRBJ2-5	-	TGCGCCAGCAGCATAGACGCGAATGGGGAGACCCAGTACTTC	CASSIDANGETQYF
-	TRBV24-1	TRBJ2-6	many	TGTGCCACCAGTTCGAGGGGCGCTGGGGCCAACGTCCTGACTTTC	CATSSRGAGANVLTF
-	TRBV20-1	TRBJ1-1	-	TGCAGTGCTAGAGGACAGAAAACCTCAACCGCCACTGAAGCTTTCTTT	CSARGQKTSTATEAFF
-	TRBV4-2	TRBJ2-7	-	TGTGCCATCGGCCCTGGTTTTGGCTACGAGCAGTACTTC	CAIGPGFGYEQYF
-	TRBV15	TRBJ2-1	many	TGTGCCACCAGCAGAGACTCCGGGGACAATGAGCAGTTCTTC	CATSRDSGDNEQFF
TRBD1	TRBV27	TRBJ2-7	-	TGTGCCAGCAGCGAACAGGGGCGACGGGGACGAGAGCAGTACTTC	CASSEQGRRGREQYF